The 10 T cell receptor beta chains given below trace back to one sample, sequenced in a study of Graves' ophthalmopathy and Graves' hyperthyroidism. Amplification targeted the TCR beta CDR3 regions, with RNA transcripts as the source material. First-round RT-PCR employed HTBI primers, with a second-round multiplex PCR after it. Each CDR3 protein gets one entry after TCRdb re-called the multiplex PCR reads with MiXCR. The sample lists a few hundred thousand distinct CDR3 sequences, roughly a sixth seen once, with roughly 2.3% in the top ten. Specimen: peripheral blood. The receptors here all came from an adult woman with stable Graves' hyperthyroidism.

This clonotype was counted a few times. The chain is built from TRBV11-2 and TRBJ1-2; TRBD1 is a possible D gene (5 bases). Trimming took off 5 bases at V and 8 bases at J, with 24 bases between the two ends. This CDR3 has 16 amino acids. Germline V lookup: CDR1 SGHAT, CDR2 FQNNGV. CDR3 sequence (DNA): TGTGCCAGCAGCCCCCTTTCAGGCAGGGTCGGGGGGGGCTACACCTTC. Its translation: CASSPLSGRVGGGYTF.

This clonotype was detected ten times or more. The rearrangement links TRBV12-3 or TRBV12-4 to TRBJ1-2, with D hard to call. V was clipped by 3 bases and J by 4 bases, with 15 bases between them. This CDR3 has 15 amino acids. In DNA, the CDR3 is TGTGCCAGCAGTTTCGATGGCGTTTCGAGCTATGGCTACACCTTC. Encoded protein: CASSFDGVSSYGYTF.

This chain connects TRBV27 to TRBJ1-6, with D maybe TRBD1 (5 bases). The CDR3 loop spans 15 amino acids. Trimming cost V 8 bases and J 8 bases, with 19 bases left between them. Germline-derived CDR1 and CDR2 are MNHEY and SMNVEV (reference sequence). For the CDR3, the DNA is TGTGCCAGCGGGCAGGGAGGGCCCTTTTATTCACCCCTCCACTTT. Translation gives CASGQGGPFYSPLHF.

This clonotype was detected many times. The J gene is TRBJ1-5, the V gene TRBV15; 9 positions match TRBD1. With 3 bases clipped from V and 6 bases from J, the junction kept 15 bases outside the gene matches. The CDR3 has 18 amino acids. The germline gives CDR1 LNHNV, CDR2 YYDKDF (reference sequence). The CDR3 is CATSREGQGKKRVQPQHF. As DNA, the CDR3 is TGTGCCACCAGCAGGGAGGGACAGGGTAAAAAAAGGGTTCAGCCCCAGCATTTT. Supplemented by reference TRBV15 and TRBJ1-5, the full variable domain reads DAMVIQNPRYQVTQFGKPVTLSCSQTLNHNVMYWYQQKSSQAPKLLFHYYDKDFNNEADTPDNFQSRRPNTSFCFLDIRSPGLGDTAMYLCATSREGQGKKRVQPQHFGDGTRLSIL.

This clonotype was found many times. This chain connects TRBV5-1 to TRBJ1-1, with D unclear. Germline lookup yields CDR1 SGHRS and CDR2 YFSETQ. Trimming removed 1 base at V and 0 bases at J, with 10 bases between. The CDR3 is made up of 15 amino acids. The chain's CDR3 is CASSLRWRVNTEAFF. CDR3 sequence (DNA): TGCGCCAGCAGCTTGAGGTGGCGAGTGAACACTGAAGCTTTCTTT.

There are many counts of this clonotype. The chain is built from TRBV19 and TRBJ2-2; TRBD1 or TRBD2 may be the D gene (6 bases each). The CDR3 consists of 17 residues. The V gene's germline CDR1 is LNHDA and CDR2 SQIVND (reference sequence). Trimming removed 5 bases from V and 7 bases from J, with 23 bases in between. CDR3 sequence: CASSPPVGGSGGGELFF. The CDR3 bases are TGTGCCAGTAGTCCTCCCGTAGGGGGGTCGGGCGGCGGGGAGCTGTTTTTT.

This clonotype showed up many times. The V and J genes are TRBV6-5 and TRBJ1-5, with D possibly matching TRBD1 (5 bases). Germline CDR1 is MNHEY and CDR2 is SVGAGI. The CDR3 has 16 amino acids. V gave up 8 bases and J gave up 7 bases, with 24 bases separating them. CDR3 coding DNA: TGTGCCAGCGGTTTCGTTCGGGGGAATCTTCTACAGCCCCAGCATTTT. This gives the protein CASGFVRGNLLQPQHF.

Many counts were recorded for this clonotype. This chain connects TRBV27 to TRBJ2-7, with TRBD1 matching 8 bases. Per the germline V gene, CDR1 is MNHEY and CDR2 is SMNVEV (reference sequence). This CDR3 is built from 14 residues. V trimming: 6 bases; J trimming: 4 bases; junction bases outside the gene matches: 8. The CDR3 DNA reads TGTGCCAGCAGCTGGAGGACAGGGCGGTACGAGCAGTACTTC. This translates into CASSWRTGRYEQYF.

This clonotype was counted ten times or more. The V and J genes are TRBV19 and TRBJ1-5, with unresolved D. V was pared by 5 bases and J by 0 bases, with 11 bases between. Germline CDR1 reads LNHDA; CDR2 reads SQIVND (reference sequence). CDR3 length equals 15 residues. The chain's CDR3 is CASSLEVYSNQPQHF. The CDR3 DNA follows: TGTGCCAGTAGTCTGGAGGTTTATAGCAATCAGCCCCAGCATTTT.

V usage is TRBV12-5 and J usage is TRBJ2-7, with 8 bases matching TRBD2. The junction had 3 bases not matched to a gene; V was cut back by 0 bases and J by 5 bases. Germline assignment: CDR1 LGHNT and CDR2 FRNRAP. The CDR3 runs to 14 residues. CDR3 bases: TGTGCTAGTGGTTTGGTAGCGGGAGCCGACGAGCAGTACTTC. Amino acids: CASGLVAGADEQYF.